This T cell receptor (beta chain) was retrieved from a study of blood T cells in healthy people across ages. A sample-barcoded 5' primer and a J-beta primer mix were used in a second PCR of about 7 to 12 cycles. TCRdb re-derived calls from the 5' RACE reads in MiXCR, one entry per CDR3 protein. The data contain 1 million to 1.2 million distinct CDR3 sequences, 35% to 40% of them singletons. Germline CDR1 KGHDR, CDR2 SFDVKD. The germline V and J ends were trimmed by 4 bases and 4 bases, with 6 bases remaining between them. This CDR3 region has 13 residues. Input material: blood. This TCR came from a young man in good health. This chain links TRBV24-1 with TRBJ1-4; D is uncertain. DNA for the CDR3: TGTGCCACCAGTGACGGGGATAATGAAAAACTGTTTTTT. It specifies CATSDGDNEKLFF.